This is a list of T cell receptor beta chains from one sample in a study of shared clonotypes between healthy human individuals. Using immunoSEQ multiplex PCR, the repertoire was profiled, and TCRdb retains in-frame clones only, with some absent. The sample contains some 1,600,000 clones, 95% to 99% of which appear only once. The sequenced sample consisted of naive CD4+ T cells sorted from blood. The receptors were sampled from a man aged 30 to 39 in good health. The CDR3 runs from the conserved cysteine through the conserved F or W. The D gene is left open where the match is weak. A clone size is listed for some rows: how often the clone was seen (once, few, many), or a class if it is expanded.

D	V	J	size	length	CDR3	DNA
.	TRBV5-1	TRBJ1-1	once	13	CASSLGRGTEAFF	TGCGCCAGCAGCTTGGGCAGGGGCACTGAAGCTTTCTTT
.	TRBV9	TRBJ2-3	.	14	CASSTRTDTDTQYF	TGTGCCAGCAGCACCCGGACAGACACAGATACGCAGTATTTT
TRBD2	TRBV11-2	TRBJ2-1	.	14	CASSLEGLDNEQFF	TGTGCCAGCAGCTTAGAGGGACTAGACAATGAGCAGTTCTTC
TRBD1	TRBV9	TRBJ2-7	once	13	CASSLRDSYEQYF	TGTGCCAGCAGCCTACGGGACAGCTACGAGCAGTACTTC
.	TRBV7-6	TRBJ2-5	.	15	CASSLGGSGQETQYF	TGTGCCAGCAGCTTGGGTGGGAGCGGACAAGAGACCCAGTACTTC
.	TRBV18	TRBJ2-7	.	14	CASSPRQSTYEQYF	TGTGCCAGCTCACCTCGGCAGTCAACCTACGAGCAGTACTTC
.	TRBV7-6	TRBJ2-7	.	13	CASSSGQTYEQYF	TGTGCCAGCAGCTCCGGACAGACCTACGAGCAGTACTTC
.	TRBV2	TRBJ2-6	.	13	CASTSAGANVLTF	TGTGCCAGTACATCGGCGGGGGCCAACGTCCTGACTTTC
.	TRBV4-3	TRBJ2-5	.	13	CASSQDRVLTQYF	TGCGCCAGCAGCCAAGACAGGGTCTTGACCCAGTACTTC
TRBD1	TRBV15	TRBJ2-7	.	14	CATSYRDRGGEQYF	TGTGCCACCAGCTACCGGGACAGGGGTGGCGAGCAGTACTTC
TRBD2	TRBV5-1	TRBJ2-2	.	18	CASSLGLAGDRGTGELFF	TGCGCCAGCAGCCTGGGACTAGCGGGAGATCGTGGCACCGGGGAGCTGTTTTTT
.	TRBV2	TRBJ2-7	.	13	CASSATVSYEQYF	TGTGCCAGCAGTGCGACAGTCTCCTACGAGCAGTACTTC
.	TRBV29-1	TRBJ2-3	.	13	CSTRDGSTDTQYF	TGCAGCACCCGGGACGGTAGCACAGATACGCAGTATTTT
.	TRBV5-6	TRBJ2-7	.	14	CASSLTTHSYEQYF	TGTGCCAGCAGCTTGACTACCCACTCCTACGAGCAGTACTTC
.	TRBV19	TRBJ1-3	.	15	CASSDRIRSGNTIYF	TGTGCCAGTAGTGACAGGATTAGGTCTGGAAACACCATATATTTT
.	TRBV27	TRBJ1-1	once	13	CASSFVGSTEAFF	TGTGCCAGCAGTTTTGTGGGATCGACTGAAGCTTTCTTT
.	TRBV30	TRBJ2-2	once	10	CAWGRGVLFF	TGTGCCTGGGGCAGGGGTGTGCTGTTTTTT
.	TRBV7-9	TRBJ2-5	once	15	CASSILRANLETQYF	TGTGCCAGCAGCATTTTACGGGCAAATTTGGAGACCCAGTACTTC
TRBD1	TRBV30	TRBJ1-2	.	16	CAWTGFPGTGAGGYTF	TGTGCCTGGACCGGCTTCCCTGGGACAGGGGCTGGTGGCTACACCTTC
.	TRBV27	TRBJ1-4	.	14	CASSLLDSDEKLFF	TGTGCCAGCAGTCTGCTTGACAGCGATGAAAAACTGTTTTTT
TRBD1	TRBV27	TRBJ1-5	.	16	CASSSQGALGNQPQHF	TGTGCCAGCAGTTCGCAGGGGGCGTTAGGCAATCAGCCCCAGCATTTT
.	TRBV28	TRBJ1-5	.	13	CASDRPGGQPQHF	TGTGCCAGTGACAGACCGGGGGGGCAGCCCCAGCATTTT
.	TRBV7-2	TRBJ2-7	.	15	CASSGSGKNPYEQYF	TGTGCCAGCAGCGGCTCGGGGAAGAACCCCTACGAGCAGTACTTC
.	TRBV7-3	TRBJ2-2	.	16	CASSLPTSTNTGELFF	TGTGCCAGCAGCTTACCCACTAGTACGAACACCGGGGAGCTGTTTTTT